Sequencing of this TCR beta chain was carried out in a study of sequential checkpoint blockade in melanoma. Turning to the study itself: Randomization was 1:1 between first-line nivolumab→ipilimumab and ipilimumab→nivolumab. Around 90 pretreatment tumor DNA samples were TCRβ immunosequenced.

The method was immunoSEQ multiplex PCR; TCRdb's version includes in-frame clones alone and lacks a portion of them. The table includes nearly 4,000 clones, around a fifth detected once. Treatment in this sample: randomized to nivolumab then ipilimumab (arm A) or the reverse (arm B). This CDR3 is 15 amino acids long. Trimming removed 0 bases from V and 2 bases from J, with 9 bases in between. CDR1 MNHGY and CDR2 SAAAGT come from the germline V gene. The TCR comes from a human patient with melanoma. Some clones in this sample may be carry-over from other donors' samples. This chain joins TRBV6-8 and TRBJ2-3; D possibly matches TRBD1 or TRBD2 (6 bases each). Material: tumor tissue (inferred from file names), obtained from a patient given nivolumab and ipilimumab in sequence. The DNA of the CDR3 is TGTGCCAGCAGTTACTCGGGGGGCGCCACAGATACGCAGTATTTT. Translation gives CASSYSGGATDTQYF.